This T cell receptor beta chain was obtained from a study of T cell changes during pregnancy in multiple sclerosis. The protocol was immunoSEQ multiplex PCR, while the TCRdb copy is restricted to in-frame clones and leaves out a portion. Of around 100,000 clones listed, less than 95% are singletons. Source: peripheral blood, taken in the second trimester of pregnancy. The TCR comes from a female donor in good health, enrolled as a control in a pregnancy study.

The CDR3 DNA reads TGTGCCAGCAGCGGGACAGGGTTCGGCTACACCTTC. This codes for CASSGTGFGYTF. This chain joins TRBV2 and TRBJ1-2, with 9 bases aligning to TRBD1. This CDR3 spans 12 amino acids. Germline CDR1 reads SNHLY; CDR2 reads FYNNEI. With 6 bases clipped from V and 8 bases from J, the junction kept 4 bases outside the gene matches. The variable domain in full, completed from reference TRBV2 and TRBJ1-2, reads EPEVTQTPSHQVTQMGQEVILRCVPISNHLYFYWYRQILGQKVEFLVSFYNNEISEKSEIFDDQFSVERPDGSNFTLKIRSTKLEDSAMYFCASSGTGFGYTFGSGTRLTVV.